This T cell receptor (beta chain) came from a study of breast tumors, draining lymph nodes, adjacent tissues. Via MiXCR, TCRdb re-called the multiplex PCR reads, giving one row per CDR3 protein. This sample has 25,000 to 40,000 distinct CDR3 sequences; under 80% occur once, and the top ten carry over 15%. The trim removed 2 bases at V and 0 bases at J, leaving 3 bases unmatched. Germline assignment: CDR1 DFQATT and CDR2 SNEGSKA (reference sequence). The CDR3 runs 15 residues. Sequencing was performed on breast tumor tissue. The TCR sequence derives from a female donor with breast cancer. Some clones in this sample may be carry-over from other donors' samples. V usage is TRBV20-1 and J usage is TRBJ2-3; 9 nucleotides agree with TRBD1. CDR3 in DNA: TGCAGTGCTAGAAAACAGGGGGCAAGCACAGATACGCAGTATTTT. Translation gives CSARKQGASTDTQYF.